This T cell receptor beta chain was identified in a study of blood T cell repertoires in COVID-19. The wider study: From the United States, Italy and Spain came samples of acute and convalescent COVID-19.

No more than 2 weeks before study entry, exposed participants had met a case of COVID-19. CDR1 is MDHEN, CDR2 SYDVKM, per germline. CDR3 length: 17 amino acids. Trimming cost V 6 bases and J 0 bases; bases outside gene matches: 11. As originally analysed: Estimated nucleated cell counts came from reference gene primer amplification. TCRdb's table, derived via immunoSEQ multiplex PCR, lists solely in-frame clones and lacks some. V and J calls and clone size are as listed in that table; D and trimming were resolved from the DNA. The repertoire holds roughly 250,000 clones, with over 80% as singletons. This receptor was obtained from a man aged 45-65 years who had been exposed to COVID-19. J is TRBJ2-3 and V is TRBV28; 8 bases align to TRBD2. Specimen: PBMCs or T cells enriched from blood (not recorded which). The CDR3, as DNA: TGTGCCAGCAGCCCCCGGGGGCGGGGGGTTAGCACAGATACGCAGTATTTT. Protein: CASSPRGRGVSTDTQYF.